What follows are 21 T cell receptor beta chains derived from one specimen sequenced in a study of patients and donors after allogeneic stem cell transplantation. TCRdb ran MiXCR on the RT-PCR reads and lists one entry per CDR3 protein. Here the sample spans approximately 170,000 distinct CDR3 sequences, approximately 25% being singletons. Sequenced: blood, either unsorted or a sorted T cell fraction (not recorded which). These receptor sequences come from a human donor who was either an allogeneic HSCT recipient or a stem cell or donor lymphocyte infusion donor (not recorded which). It is not recorded whose cells these are; they may come from a transplant donor.

The rearrangement joins TRBV9 to TRBJ2-3, with 7 positions matching TRBD2. V lost 0 bases and J lost 4; bases outside the gene matches: 2. CDR1 is SGDLS, CDR2 YYNGEE, per germline. The CDR3 is made up of 14 amino acids. DNA of the CDR3: TGTGCCAGCAGCGTAGGCGGGAGTGCAGATACGCAGTATTTT. Translated: CASSVGGSADTQYF.

Only a few counts were recorded for this clonotype. This chain uses TRBV25-1 with TRBJ1-2; TRBD1 matches at 9 bases. Losses at the gene ends were 6 bases for V and 3 bases for J; bases not matched to a gene: 8. CDR1 MGHDK and CDR2 SYGVNS come from the germline V gene. CDR3 length: 15 residues. DNA of the CDR3: TGTGCCAGCAGAAGACGGGACAGGGACCACTATGGCTACACCTTC. This gives the protein CASRRRDRDHYGYTF.

This clonotype was detected a few times. This chain connects TRBV7-8 to TRBJ2-1; 9 positions match TRBD2. This CDR3 contains 15 residues. Looked up from germline, CDR1 is SGHVS and CDR2 is FQNEAQ. V was pared by 1 base and J by 6 bases, with 4 bases of the junction left unmatched. The CDR3 protein is CASSLGAGGLNEQFF. The CDR3 nucleotides read TGTGCCAGCAGCTTAGGGGCGGGGGGGCTCAATGAGCAGTTCTTC.

This chain uses TRBV21-1 with TRBJ1-5. TRBV21-1 is recorded as a pseudogene. The CDR3 totals 16 residues. The CDR3 DNA follows: TGTGCCAGCAGCATTTACGACACAGATAGCAATCAGCCCCAGCATTTT. The encoded protein is CASSIYDTDSNQPQHF.

This clonotype showed up just a few times. For the CDR3, the DNA is TGTGCCAGTCGGGGGTCCCTCTATGGCTACACCTTC. Protein product: CASRGSLYGYTF. J is TRBJ1-2 and V is TRBV12-3 or TRBV12-4, with D perhaps TRBD1 (5 bases). The CDR3 has 12 amino acids. Trimming removed 9 bases at V and 4 bases at J, with 12 bases between.

This clonotype appeared a few times. The CDR3 DNA reads TGTGCCAGCAGTCCCCTCCGGGACTCCCGTGGGGTAAATACCTTC. This gives the protein CASSPLRDSRGVNTF. The rearrangement joins TRBV6-5 to TRBJ1-2; possible D gene TRBD1, 5 bases. Germline loops: CDR1 MNHEY, CDR2 SVGAGI. This CDR3 is 15 amino acids long. V was trimmed by 5 bases and J by 14 bases, leaving 27 bases between them.

V gene TRBV7-6 combines with J gene TRBJ2-2, with D possibly matching TRBD1 (6 bases). Germline values: CDR1 SGHVS, CDR2 FNYEAQ. Trimming shortened V by 2 bases and J by 5 bases, and 9 bases separated the two germline ends. The CDR3 length is 14 residues. This chain's CDR3 is CASSLFQGTGELFF. Written as DNA, the CDR3 is TGTGCCAGCAGCTTATTTCAGGGGACCGGGGAGCTGTTTTTT.

The chain carries TRBV10-3 and TRBJ2-3, with D tentatively TRBD1 (5 bases). Per the germline V gene, CDR1 is ENHRY and CDR2 is SYGVKD. The V gene lost 4 bases and the J gene lost 2 bases, with 16 bases spanning the gap. The length of the CDR3 is 16 residues. The CDR3 nucleotides are TGTGCCATCAGTGGGAACAAGGACACTTACACAGATACGCAGTATTTT. It codes for CAISGNKDTYTDTQYF.

This clonotype was counted only a few times. The gene calls are TRBV4-1 and TRBJ1-6; D is undetermined. The CDR3 contains 20 residues. With 5 bases removed from V and 2 bases from J, the gap between germline ends came to 25 bases. CDR1 MGHRA and CDR2 YSYEKL come from the germline V gene. CDR3: CASSFLLKTTGTPYNSPLHF. The DNA for the CDR3 is TGCGCCAGCAGCTTCCTATTAAAAACAACGGGAACACCCTATAATTCACCCCTCCACTTT.

The table lists this clonotype with a few counts. The rearrangement links TRBV25-1 to TRBJ1-2, with 9 positions matching TRBD1. This CDR3 region has 14 residues. The V segment lost 3 bases and the J segment 8 bases; nucleotides outside the gene matches: 7. CDR1 and CDR2 from the germline V gene are MGHDK and SYGVNS. In DNA form, the CDR3 reads TGTGCCAGCAGTGAGAGGACAGGGGCATACGGCTACACCTTC. This codes for CASSERTGAYGYTF.

The V call is TRBV3-1, the J call TRBJ2-3, with D unclear. The CDR3 sequence is 14 residues long. The V end lost 4 bases, the J end lost 0 bases, and 8 bases lay between the germline ends. Germline lookup yields CDR1 LGHDT and CDR2 YNNKEL (reference sequence). This CDR3 reads CASSLFPSTDTQYF. CDR3 coding DNA: TGTGCCAGCAGCCTTTTTCCTAGCACAGATACGCAGTATTTT.

The sample holds a few counts of this clonotype. The chain couples TRBV29-1 to TRBJ2-3; D ambiguous. From germline, CDR1 is SQVTM and CDR2 ANQGSEA. This CDR3 region has 11 residues. Trimming took off 1 base at V and 1 base at J, with 0 bases between the two ends. The CDR3: CSVEGTDTQYF. The CDR3 nucleotides read TGCAGCGTTGAAGGCACAGATACGCAGTATTTT.

Notes on this clonotype: The junction departs from the called germline gene at one end, perhaps through a read error. The chain recombines TRBV4-1 with TRBJ2-1; 9 positions match TRBD2. CDR1 MGHRA and CDR2 YSYEKL come from the germline V gene. The CDR3 spans 12 residues. CDR3 in amino acids: CASSQIAGEGLF. The CDR3 region has the DNA TGCGCCAGCAGCCAAATAGCGGGGGAGGGGCTCTTC.

V and J are TRBV7-8 and TRBJ1-1; unclear D gene. The ends were cut back, 5 bases at V and 7 bases at J, with 20 bases in the middle. CDR1 SGHVS and CDR2 FQNEAQ come from the germline V gene. The CDR3 spans 15 residues. The CDR3 DNA reads TGTGCCAGCAGCACGGCCCCTCTCCCTCCTTTTGAAGCTTTCTTT. Translating gives CASSTAPLPPFEAFF. The full variable domain, in which reference TRBV7-8 and TRBJ1-1 provide the parts outside the CDR3, is GAGVSQSPRYKVAKRGQDVALRCDPISGHVSLFWYQQALGQGPEFLTYFQNEAQLDKSGLPSDRFFAERPEGSVSTLKIQRTQQEDSAVYLCASSTAPLPPFEAFFGQGTRLTVV.

This chain links TRBV12-3 or TRBV12-4 with TRBJ1-5; 10 nucleotides agree with TRBD1. With 5 bases clipped from V and 4 bases from J, the junction kept 5 bases outside the gene matches. The CDR3 extends over 15 amino acids. The CDR3 is CASSEGQGRNQPQHF. The CDR3 DNA reads as TGTGCCAGCAGTGAGGGACAGGGGAGGAATCAGCCCCAGCATTTT.

V and J are TRBV12-3 or TRBV12-4 and TRBJ1-5; weak D call: TRBD1 (5 bases). Trimming took 4 bases from V and 4 from J, leaving 5 bases between them. The CDR3 has 12 amino acids. The DNA for the CDR3 is TGTGCCAGCAGTTGGGGGAATCAGCCCCAGCATTTT. It translates to CASSWGNQPQHF.

Only a few counts were recorded for this clonotype. This chain uses TRBV7-9 with TRBJ2-2; 7 nucleotides agree with TRBD1. CDR3 length: 14 residues. Looked up from germline, CDR1 is SEHNR and CDR2 is FQNEAQ (reference sequence). V was clipped by 7 bases and J by 3 bases; unmatched bases: 5. The CDR3, as DNA: TGTGCCAGCAACGACAGGGATGACACCGGGGAGCTGTTTTTT. Amino acids: CASNDRDDTGELFF.

The genes are TRBV20-1 and TRBJ2-5; TRBD2 matches 12 bases. This CDR3 has 19 amino acids. CDR1 DFQATT and CDR2 SNEGSKA come from the germline V gene (reference sequence). Unmatched junction bases numbered 16, after V lost 0 bases and J lost 5 bases. For the CDR3, the DNA is TGCAGTGCTAGAGATCCCTTCCCGGGGCTAGCGGGAGGGTTGGAGACCCAGTACTTC. Translating gives CSARDPFPGLAGGLETQYF.

V usage is TRBV12-3 or TRBV12-4 and J usage is TRBJ1-2; D unresolved. The germline V and J ends were trimmed by 6 bases and 10 bases, with 12 bases remaining between them. The CDR3 has 11 amino acids. The CDR3 region is CASSLGPYYTF. CDR3 sequence (DNA): TGTGCCAGCAGCCTTGGACCCTACTACACCTTC.

This chain links TRBV7-6 with TRBJ1-5; 9 bases match TRBD1. From germline, CDR1 is SGHVS and CDR2 FNYEAQ. V was clipped by 5 bases and J by 5 bases; unmatched bases: 4. CDR3 length: 14 amino acids. The CDR3 loop reads CASSQGQGDQPQHF. CDR3 coding DNA: TGTGCCAGCAGCCAGGGACAGGGCGATCAGCCCCAGCATTTT. The full variable domain, its missing parts supplied by reference TRBV7-6 and TRBJ1-5, is GAGVSQSPRYKVTKRGQDVALRCDPISGHVSLYWYRQALGQGPEFLTYFNYEAQQDKSGLPNDRFSAERPEGSISTLTIQRTEQRDSAMYRCASSQGQGDQPQHFGDGTRLSIL.

This clonotype appeared a few times. V and J are TRBV5-1 and TRBJ1-1; 7 bases match TRBD1. The germline V gene encodes CDR1 SGHRS and CDR2 YFSETQ. Losses at the gene ends were 0 bases for V and 4 bases for J; bases not matched to a gene: 6. There are 15 residues in the CDR3. Here the CDR3 reads CASSLVPNRGTEAFF. DNA for the CDR3: TGCGCCAGCAGCTTGGTACCCAACAGGGGCACTGAAGCTTTCTTT.